The sequence of this T cell receptor beta chain was determined in a study of CXCR3-negative and CXCR3-positive naive CD8 T cells. A note on this clonotype: Its cognate antigen is unknown.

This CDR3 spans 16 amino acids. Germline CDR1 and CDR2: LGHDT and YNNKEL (reference sequence). The authors gated naive CD8+ T cells as CD45RO-CCR7+CD27+CD95-. Study-wide points: For memory CD8+ cells diversity was much lower, but both naive subsets had comparably high diversity. Fresh PBMCs served for most assays, and CXCR3 expression fell partially after cryopreservation.

The authors made the TRB cDNA libraries by 5' RACE using UMI labels. TCRdb derives one entry per CDR3 protein from the 5' RACE reads, leaving out DNA. In all, the sample yields roughly 25,000 distinct CDR3 sequences. This sequence was found in a human donor in good health. Some clones in this sample may be carry-over from other donors' samples. Sample: naive CXCR3- CD8+ T cells from blood. The subset was: CD45RO-CCR7+CD27+CD95- naive CD8+ T cells lacking CXCR3 (TNR3-). V is TRBV3-1 and J is TRBJ2-1; TCRdb's D call of TRBD2 is untestable without DNA. The CDR3 sequence is CASSQGWTSAYNEQFF.